This T cell receptor (beta chain) was found in a study of blood T cell repertoires in COVID-19. At the level of the study: Material from acute and convalescent COVID-19 was sourced from the United States, Italy and Spain.

The V and J ends lost 6 bases and 7 bases, in that order; junction bases with no gene match: 12. The CDR3 length is 15 residues. Germline loops: CDR1 SGHAT, CDR2 FQNNGV. TCRdb keeps only in-frame clones here, not all; method: immunoSEQ multiplex PCR. The profile covers 150,000 to 170,000 clones, with over 60% appearing a single time and about 3.8% taken by the ten largest. The genes are TRBV11-2 and TRBJ2-1, with 7 bases identical to TRBD2. The receptor's source is a woman older than 75 with acute or convalescent COVID-19. The sequenced sample was peripheral blood. The CDR3 nucleotides read TGTGCCAGCAGAAGGGCGGGAGTAGACTTGAATGAGCAGTTCTTC. Translation gives CASRRAGVDLNEQFF. Supplemented by reference TRBV11-2 and TRBJ2-1, the full variable domain reads EAGVAQSPRYKIIEKRQSVAFWCNPISGHATLYWYQQILGQGPKLLIQFQNNGVVDDSQLPKDRFSAERLKGVDSTLKIQPAKLEDSAVYLCASRRAGVDLNEQFFGPGTRLTVL.